This T cell receptor beta chain appears in the sequencing data of a study of blood T cell repertoires in COVID-19. Whole-study context: Researchers got acute and convalescent COVID-19 samples from the United States, Italy and Spain.

Original methodology: Using reference gene primer amplification, nucleated cell counts were estimated. This table comes from immunoSEQ multiplex PCR, and its TCRdb copy is limited to in-frame clones, with some not included. V, J and clone size derive from that table, while D and trimming were established from the DNA sequence. This sample carries 81,000 or so clones, approximately 91% of them seen once, and the ten largest clones take 10% to 15%. The TCR sequence derives from a man in his sixties or seventies with active or convalescent COVID-19. The source material was peripheral blood.

For the CDR3, the DNA is TGCGCCAGCAGCATGGACACGTCTAACTATGGCTACACCTTC. Amino acid sequence: CASSMDTSNYGYTF. The J gene is TRBJ1-2, the V gene TRBV5-1, with a possible D match to TRBD1 (5 bases). From germline, CDR1 is SGHRS and CDR2 YFSETQ. The length of the CDR3 is 14 residues. V lost 4 bases to trimming and J lost 0 bases, with 10 bases between them.